Listed below are T cell receptor beta chains from one sample, sequenced in a study of control samples from healthy donors and cancer patients. The protocol was immunoSEQ multiplex PCR, while the TCRdb copy is restricted to in-frame clones and leaves out a portion. Of 150,000 to 200,000 clones listed, about 94% are singletons. The sample taken for sequencing was blood. Receptors originate from a woman aged 35 to 49 in good health. Both conserved end residues are part of each CDR3. D genes are given only for firm matches. Only part of the rows carry a size: once, few, many, or a class if the clone is expanded.

J gene	clone size	V gene	D gene	CDR3 protein	CDR3 DNA
TRBJ1-2	.	TRBV2	.	CASSEPSQGSNYGYTF	TGTGCCAGCAGTGAACCGAGTCAGGGGTCTAACTATGGCTACACCTTC
TRBJ2-5	.	TRBV4-3	.	CASSQERGNQETQYF	TGCGCCAGCAGCCAAGAAAGGGGAAACCAAGAGACCCAGTACTTC
TRBJ1-5	.	TRBV29-1	TRBD1	CSVETGSGNQPQHF	TGCAGCGTCGAGACAGGGTCCGGCAATCAGCCCCAGCATTTT
TRBJ2-2	.	TRBV19	.	CASSTLRGKTGELFF	TGTGCCAGTAGTACTCTCAGGGGAAAAACCGGGGAGCTGTTTTTT
TRBJ1-1	.	TRBV11-3	.	CASSWRNTEAFF	TGTGCCAGCAGCTGGAGAAACACTGAAGCTTTCTTT
TRBJ1-5	.	TRBV2	.	CASSESGGDQPQHF	TGTGCCAGCAGTGAGTCCGGGGGCGATCAGCCCCAGCATTTT
TRBJ1-5	.	TRBV6-5	TRBD1	CASSMDRGNQPQHF	TGTGCCAGCAGCATGGACAGGGGGAATCAGCCCCAGCATTTT
TRBJ2-7	once	TRBV12-5	TRBD1	CASAQTGSYEQYF	TGTGCTAGTGCCCAGACAGGGTCCTACGAGCAGTACTTC
TRBJ2-1	.	TRBV12-3/TRBV12-4	.	CASSLREQFF	TGTGCCAGCAGCCTCCGCGAGCAGTTCTTC
TRBJ1-1	once	TRBV3-1/TRBV3-2	.	CASTQVMGDTEAFF	TGTGCCAGCACCCAGGTTATGGGAGACACTGAAGCTTTCTTT
TRBJ2-7	.	TRBV10-3	TRBD2	CASGTSGGRLYEQYF	TGTGCCAGCGGGACTAGCGGGGGAAGGTTGTACGAGCAGTACTTC
TRBJ2-7	.	TRBV9	.	CASSVVQGGEQYF	TGTGCCAGCAGCGTAGTTCAGGGTGGCGAGCAGTACTTC
TRBJ1-1	.	TRBV5-4	.	CASSLETGFMNTEAFF	TGTGCCAGCAGCTTAGAAACAGGCTTCATGAACACTGAAGCTTTCTTT
TRBJ2-7	.	TRBV7-9	TRBD1	CASSLDGSGTGAQYF	TGTGCCAGCAGCTTAGATGGGAGCGGGACAGGGGCCCAGTACTTC
TRBJ1-2	.	TRBV7-8	TRBD1	CASSQGQGYGYTF	TGTGCCAGCAGCCAGGGACAGGGCTATGGCTACACCTTC
TRBJ1-1	.	TRBV29-1	TRBD1	CSVVSGGTEAFF	TGCAGCGTTGTCTCAGGGGGCACTGAAGCTTTCTTT
TRBJ1-1	.	TRBV7-2	.	CASSPFKWAEAFF	TGTGCCAGCAGCCCCTTTAAATGGGCTGAAGCTTTCTTT
TRBJ1-1	.	TRBV6-2/TRBV6-3	TRBD1	CASSYPGQGNTEAFF	TGTGCCAGCAGTTACCCGGGACAGGGGAACACTGAAGCTTTCTTT
TRBJ1-5	few	TRBV6-6	.	CASSQTDIRQPQHF	TGTGCCAGCAGTCAAACGGACATCAGACAGCCCCAGCATTTT
TRBJ1-2	.	TRBV25-1	.	CASSEPPEYGYTF	TGTGCCAGCAGTGAACCCCCTGAGTATGGCTACACCTTC
TRBJ1-3	.	TRBV12-5	.	CASGLVPLYGNTIYF	TGTGCTAGTGGTTTGGTACCCTTATACGGAAACACCATATATTTT
TRBJ2-1	.	TRBV5-1	TRBD2	CASGTSGSSNEQFF	TGCGCCAGCGGGACTAGCGGGAGTAGCAATGAGCAGTTCTTC
TRBJ1-1	once	TRBV12-5	.	CASGLGTEAFF	TGTGCTAGTGGTTTGGGGACTGAAGCTTTCTTT
TRBJ1-1	.	TRBV7-3	TRBD1	CASSLTERGSTGLGTEAFF	TGTGCCAGCAGCTTAACCGAGCGGGGGTCGACAGGGCTAGGCACTGAAGCTTTCTTT
TRBJ1-1	.	TRBV5-1	.	CASSLAIGVWYTEAFF	TGCGCCAGCAGCTTGGCCATCGGGGTTTGGTACACTGAAGCTTTCTTT
TRBJ1-2	once	TRBV29-1	.	CSVEDRFGRINGYTF	TGCAGCGTTGAAGATCGTTTTGGCAGGATAAATGGCTACACCTTC
TRBJ2-6	.	TRBV15	.	CATSRQGSGANVLTF	TGTGCCACCAGCAGGCAGGGGTCTGGGGCCAACGTCCTGACTTTC
TRBJ2-5	.	TRBV29-1	.	CSVVEETQYF	TGCAGCGTTGTCGAAGAGACCCAGTACTTC
TRBJ2-7	.	TRBV13	TRBD1	CASSLTGGLIHEQYF	TGTGCCAGCAGCTTGACAGGGGGCCTTATCCACGAGCAGTACTTC
TRBJ1-3	.	TRBV28	.	CASSPRDLGNTIYF	TGTGCCAGCAGTCCCCGGGACCTTGGAAACACCATATATTTT
TRBJ2-5	once	TRBV30	TRBD1	CAWNRGSLVGTQYF	TGTGCCTGGAACAGGGGGTCCTTGGTAGGGACCCAGTACTTC
TRBJ1-3	.	TRBV5-6	.	CASSFRGGNTIYF	TGTGCCAGCAGCTTTAGGGGGGGAAACACCATATATTTT
TRBJ1-2	.	TRBV19	.	CASMAASNWGYTF	TGTGCCAGTATGGCAGCCTCAAACTGGGGCTACACCTTC
TRBJ1-6	.	TRBV18	TRBD1	CASSPGTGVNSPLHF	TGTGCCAGCTCACCGGGGACAGGAGTCAATTCACCCCTCCACTTT
TRBJ2-5	.	TRBV5-1	.	CASSWAGYQETQYF	TGCGCCAGCAGCTGGGCAGGCTACCAAGAGACCCAGTACTTC
TRBJ2-5	.	TRBV4-3	TRBD2	CASSQVGGRETQYF	TGCGCCAGCAGCCAAGTGGGAGGGAGAGAGACCCAGTACTTC
TRBJ2-1	.	TRBV5-1	TRBD2	CASSLAPGLANEQFF	TGCGCCAGCAGCTTGGCCCCGGGACTAGCCAATGAGCAGTTCTTC
TRBJ2-1	.	TRBV5-1	.	CASMIGSQYNEQFF	TGCGCCAGCATGATCGGGAGTCAATACAATGAGCAGTTCTTC
TRBJ1-5	.	TRBV19	TRBD1	CASSPRGRQPQHF	TGTGCCAGTAGTCCGAGGGGGCGCCAGCCCCAGCATTTT
TRBJ2-7	.	TRBV6-1	TRBD1	CASSDGTGGSVSYEQYF	TGTGCCAGCAGTGACGGGACAGGGGGCTCAGTTTCCTACGAGCAGTACTTC
TRBJ1-6	.	TRBV6-2/TRBV6-3	.	CASSYGLGRYNSPLHF	TGTGCCAGCAGTTACGGTTTGGGGAGGTATAATTCACCCCTCCACTTT
TRBJ1-1	once	TRBV7-9	.	CASSPMGDYTEAFF	TGTGCCAGCAGCCCGATGGGCGACTACACTGAAGCTTTCTTT
TRBJ2-1	.	TRBV19	.	CASSIRDLYNEQFF	TGTGCCAGTAGTATTCGGGACCTCTACAATGAGCAGTTCTTC
TRBJ2-1	.	TRBV5-1	TRBD2	CASSLGGLARDEQFF	TGCGCCAGCAGCTTGGGGGGACTAGCCAGGGATGAGCAGTTCTTC
TRBJ1-1	.	TRBV10-3	TRBD1	CAIRETGVNAEAFF	TGTGCCATCAGGGAGACAGGGGTCAACGCTGAAGCTTTCTTT
TRBJ1-1	.	TRBV10-1	.	CASANGNTEAFF	TGCGCCAGCGCGAATGGGAACACTGAAGCTTTCTTT
TRBJ1-1	.	TRBV7-2	.	CASSLAPGRSMNTEAFF	TGTGCCAGCAGCTTAGCGCCAGGGCGTAGCATGAACACTGAAGCTTTCTTT
TRBJ1-4	.	TRBV27	.	CASSPWTARTNEKLFF	TGTGCCAGCAGTCCTTGGACAGCTCGGACTAATGAAAAACTGTTTTTT
TRBJ1-1	.	TRBV20-1	.	CSASNLANTEAFF	TGCAGTGCTAGTAACCTGGCGAACACTGAAGCTTTCTTT
TRBJ2-6	.	TRBV4-3	.	CASSQDVGPGANVLTF	TGCGCCAGCAGCCAAGATGTCGGTCCTGGGGCCAACGTCCTGACTTTC
TRBJ1-5	.	TRBV19	.	CASSTIGPINQPQHF	TGTGCCAGTAGTACCATAGGGCCAATTAATCAGCCCCAGCATTTT
TRBJ2-2	.	TRBV14	TRBD2	CASSQDGGEGPPGELFF	TGTGCCAGCAGCCAAGATGGGGGGGAGGGCCCCCCCGGGGAGCTGTTTTTT
TRBJ1-2	once	TRBV13	.	CASSLVTVGYTF	TGTGCCAGCAGCTTAGTGACAGTAGGCTACACCTTC
TRBJ2-5	.	TRBV5-1	TRBD2	CASSVQREAGETQYF	TGCGCCAGCAGCGTACAGCGGGAGGCTGGAGAGACCCAGTACTTC
TRBJ1-2	.	TRBV5-1	.	CASSSDGRYGYTF	TGCGCCAGCAGCTCCGACGGAAGATATGGCTACACCTTC
TRBJ2-1	.	TRBV7-2	TRBD2	CASSLSGSGAYNEQFF	TGTGCCAGCAGCCTTAGCGGGAGTGGGGCCTACAATGAGCAGTTCTTC
TRBJ2-1	few	TRBV29-1	.	CSVARVVEQFF	TGCAGCGTTGCACGGGTTGTCGAGCAGTTCTTC
TRBJ2-4	.	TRBV7-2	.	CASSLLRGSAKNIQYF	TGTGCCAGCAGCTTACTCCGGGGTTCCGCCAAAAACATTCAGTACTTC
TRBJ2-6	once	TRBV5-4	.	CASRSGQASVSGANVLTF	TGTGCCAGCCGCAGTGGGCAGGCTTCCGTCTCTGGGGCCAACGTCCTGACTTTC
TRBJ2-1	.	TRBV5-1	.	CASRLAGSYNEQFF	TGCGCCAGCCGCCTGGCCGGGTCGTACAATGAGCAGTTCTTC